These 15 T cell receptor beta chains were all obtained from the same sample, sequenced in a study of cytomegalovirus exposure and HLA in healthy donors. In the PCR, 60 Vbeta and 13 Jbeta primers were used. Profiled with immunoSEQ multiplex PCR; TCRdb holds only in-frame clones, not every one. The table lists around 120,000 clones, around 70% of them singletons. Sequences were obtained from PBMCs. The receptors were sampled from a woman aged 18-29 years in good health and CMV-seronegative.

This clone showed up just a few times. J is TRBJ1-1 and V is TRBV9; 7 bases are a match to TRBD1. This CDR3 is built from 15 residues. The germline V gene encodes CDR1 SGDLS and CDR2 YYNGEE. The trim removed 3 bases at V and 0 bases at J, leaving 5 bases unmatched. The CDR3 loop reads CASSGRQGMNTEAFF. CDR3 in DNA: TGTGCCAGCAGCGGACGACAGGGAATGAACACTGAAGCTTTCTTT.

The chain uses TRBV30 and TRBJ2-3, with TRBD2 identical over 8 bases. This CDR3 is built from 13 residues. Losses at the gene ends were 7 bases for V and 2 bases for J; bases not matched to a gene: 5. The germline gives CDR1 GTSNPN, CDR2 SVGIG (reference sequence). CDR3 sequence (DNA): TGTGCCTTAGCGGGGAGAAACACAGATACGCAGTATTTT. It codes for CALAGRNTDTQYF.

This clone has more than one count but fewer than ten. The rearrangement uses TRBV6-5 and TRBJ1-1; 8 bases match TRBD1. V trimming: 4 bases; J trimming: 3 bases; junction bases outside the gene matches: 10. This CDR3 is built from 16 residues. Germline V gene data show CDR1 as MNHEY and CDR2 as SVGAGI. The CDR3 sequence: CASSSGTGKRDTEAFF. As DNA, the CDR3 is TGTGCCAGCAGTTCCGGGACAGGCAAAAGGGACACTGAAGCTTTCTTT.

The chain is built from TRBV25-1 and TRBJ2-7; a weak D match, TRBD1 (5 bases). CDR1 and CDR2 from the germline V gene are MGHDK and SYGVNS. V lost 6 bases to trimming and J lost 11 bases, with 32 bases between them. The CDR3 is 17 amino acids. The CDR3 bases are TGTGCCAGCAGCCAGAAACTGACAGCCCCGAGTTGTCTACGGGAGTACTTC. Translated: CASSQKLTAPSCLREYF.

The genes are TRBV10-2 and TRBJ1-4; 9 bases are a match to TRBD1. The CDR3 sequence is 14 residues long. CDR1 and CDR2 from the germline V gene are WSHSY and SAAADI. V lost 6 bases, J lost 7 bases, and 6 bases stayed unmatched. CDR3 amino acids: CASRPTGGGEKLFF. The DNA of the CDR3 is TGCGCCAGCAGGCCCACAGGGGGCGGTGAAAAACTGTTTTTT.

The chain employs TRBV9 and TRBJ1-3; possibly TRBD1 for D (5 bases). This CDR3 is built from 16 residues. The germline V and J ends were trimmed by 3 bases and 3 bases, with 16 bases remaining between them. Per the germline V gene, CDR1 is SGDLS and CDR2 is YYNGEE. The DNA of the CDR3 is TGTGCCAGCAGCGCGGCTATCTGGACAAGTGGAAACACCATATATTTT. It encodes CASSAAIWTSGNTIYF.

This clone was seen only once. V and J are TRBV14 and TRBJ2-1; maybe TRBD1 (6 bases). CDR1 is SGHDN and CDR2 is FVKESK in the germline V gene. There are 17 residues in the CDR3. Trimming cost V 3 bases and J 5 bases, with 20 bases left between them. CDR3 region: CASSQPTPWAGDNEQFF. The DNA for the CDR3 is TGTGCCAGCAGCCAGCCTACCCCATGGGCAGGGGACAATGAGCAGTTCTTC.

This clone was seen a few times. V gene TRBV7-8 combines with J gene TRBJ1-4; unclear D gene. V was shortened by 5 bases and J by 2 bases, with 6 bases between the two germline ends. Germline V CDR1 and CDR2: SGHVS, FQNEAQ. This CDR3 has 13 residues. CDR3 coding DNA: TGTGCCAGCAGCCCCGGGACTAATGAAAAACTGTTTTTT. It specifies CASSPGTNEKLFF.

The chain links TRBV11-1 to TRBJ2-2; 10 bases fit TRBD1. In germline, CDR1 is SGHAT, CDR2 FQDESV (reference sequence). After removal of 6 bases from V and 3 bases from J, the junction contained 4 bases not matched to a gene. This CDR3 spans 15 amino acids. This chain's CDR3 is CASRPGTGDTGELFF. For the CDR3, the DNA is TGTGCCAGCAGACCCGGGACAGGGGACACCGGGGAGCTGTTTTTT.

The chain employs TRBV29-1 and TRBJ2-7; possible D gene TRBD1, 5 bases. From germline, CDR1 is SQVTM and CDR2 ANQGSEA. The CDR3 covers 13 residues. Trimming took 7 bases from V and 2 from J, leaving 15 bases between them. The CDR3: CSATVDTTYEQYF. CDR3 coding DNA: TGCAGCGCCACAGTGGACACAACCTACGAGCAGTACTTC.

CDR3 sequence reads: CASSIFQGRSEAFF. The CDR3 nucleotides read TGTGCCAGTAGTATATTCCAGGGCCGGTCTGAAGCTTTCTTT. The chain uses TRBV19 and TRBJ1-1; maybe TRBD1 (5 bases). The CDR3 is made up of 14 amino acids. Per the germline V gene, CDR1 is LNHDA and CDR2 is SQIVND (reference sequence). The germline V and J ends were trimmed by 2 bases and 6 bases, with 13 bases remaining between them. Looking up the rest from reference TRBV19 and TRBJ1-1 gives the full variable domain: DGGITQSPKYLFRKEGQNVTLSCEQNLNHDAMYWYRQDPGQGLRLIYYSQIVNDFQKGDIAEGYSVSREKKESFPLTVTSAQKNPTAFYLCASSIFQGRSEAFFGQGTRLTVV.

This clone occurred once. The chain employs TRBV6-6 and TRBJ2-5; 12 nucleotides line up with TRBD1. This CDR3 is built from 15 residues. CDR1 is MNHNY, CDR2 SVGAGI, per germline (reference sequence). Trimming took 5 bases from V and 6 from J; bases not matched to a gene: 7. CDR3 in amino acids: CASSAGTGGGKTQYF. The CDR3 DNA sequence: TGTGCCAGCAGTGCGGGGACAGGGGGCGGGAAGACCCAGTACTTC.

The V call is TRBV18, the J call TRBJ2-2; 7 nucleotides align to TRBD1. V lost 3 bases, J lost 5 bases, and 6 bases stayed unmatched. Germline values: CDR1 KGHSH, CDR2 LQKENI. The CDR3 consists of 15 residues. The CDR3 loop is CASSPYRGVTGELFF. The CDR3, as DNA: TGTGCCAGCTCACCCTACAGGGGTGTTACCGGGGAGCTGTTTTTT.

The rearrangement uses TRBV19 and TRBJ2-3, with 8 positions matching TRBD1. This CDR3 has 15 residues. Germline loops: CDR1 LNHDA, CDR2 SQIVND (reference sequence). V trimming: 1 base; J trimming: 5 bases; junction bases outside the gene matches: 5. This CDR3 is CASSIVDRDIDTQYF. In DNA, the CDR3 is TGTGCCAGTAGTATAGTGGACAGGGATATAGATACGCAGTATTTT.

V usage is TRBV10-3 and J usage is TRBJ1-6; 8 bases are a match to TRBD1. The germline V gene encodes CDR1 ENHRY and CDR2 SYGVKD. This CDR3 comprises 14 residues. V was pared by 8 bases and J by 5 bases, with 5 bases of the junction left unmatched. The CDR3 loop reads CAISGDRNNSPLHF. The CDR3 coding sequence is TGTGCCATCTCCGGGGACAGGAATAATTCACCCCTCCACTTT.